This T cell receptor (beta chain) was sequenced in a study of T cells after yellow fever vaccination (dated by TCRdb to the late 2010s). Background on the whole study: Using CD3, CD45RA, CCR7 and CD95 staining, memory subsets (EM, EMRA, CM and Tscm) were sorted on a BD FACS Aria III. Blood was drawn at multiple timepoints before and after primary and secondary immunization, with bulk PBMC replicates and cell subsets isolated. The SMART-Seq v4 Ultra Low Input RNA kit was used to prepare libraries from fractions with low cell numbers. Sorting of memory subsets took place on days 0, 15 and 45 and at 18 months after primary vaccination, as well as on days 0, 15 and 45 after the 30-year booster. To follow T-cell clones before and after primary and booster YFV17D yellow fever vaccination, bulk TCR alpha and beta repertoires were sequenced over time. Two healthy male donors, one aged 18 to 29 and one aged 30 to 40 years, made up the cohort. Overall study outcomes, separate from this receptor: Computational filtering was needed because FACS-sorted repertoires could contain abundant contaminating clonotypes from the bulk population. A small fraction of clonotypes showed up in both the CD4 and CD8 compartments, probably as a result of convergent recombination. Because the study included only a couple of donors, the extent to which the findings can be generalized is limited. The secondary T-cell response was found to be weaker but faster than the primary response, with a peak reached on day 5 rather than on day 15. In the sorted memory subsets on day 0, nearly all vaccine-responding clonotypes were below the level of detection. After the booster, most of the clones that had expanded following primary vaccination were detected again (96% of CD4 and around 88% of CD8), which suggests that memory was broadly maintained.

According to the study, the label for this sample's treatment or condition signals: live attenuated yellow fever vaccine strain. A standard Ficoll-Paque protocol was used to isolate PBMCs from peripheral blood. The RNeasy Micro Kit was used to extract RNA from sorted memory subsets. Instrument used: Illumina NovaSeq 6000. TCR cDNA was made using 5'RACE template switching, a step that added a universal primer site and unique molecular identifiers. Priming for cDNA synthesis came from both the TCR alpha and TCR beta constant segments. Libraries were amplified in two PCR steps, with sample barcodes and sequencing adapters added in the second step. Sequencing of libraries was performed on Illumina HiSeq 2500 (2x100 bp) or NovaSeq (2x150 bp). Per the source publication's procedure: Demultiplexing of reads and collapsing into UMI consensus sequences were performed with MIGEC, and V(D)J alignment was carried out with MiXCR. Clonotypes responding to the vaccine were identified with edgeR on replicate PBMC samples, with the criteria of FDR below 0.01 and a log2 fold change above 5 up to day 15. CD4 or CD8 identity was assigned to each bulk clonotype according to whether the clonotype was present at higher abundance in the sequenced CD4 repertoire or the sequenced CD8 repertoire. To estimate the distribution of each clone across memory phenotypes, clonotype frequencies in memory subsets were weighted by FACS-sorted cell numbers. TCRdb took the public reads, trimmed them with fastp at Q25, ran MiXCR for clone calling and kept in-frame beta chains. Rows are unified per CDR3 protein, each entry keeping the most common DNA and genes. The authors' filters were not applied to this entry. For this sample the table gives tens of thousands of distinct CDR3 sequences, of which roughly 4.7% were detected only once. The biggest ten clones account for about 38% of the sample.

The CDR3 sequence holds 14 residues, the cysteine and phenylalanine included. Only the CDR3 portion is preserved as DNA: 42 bases, with reading frame beginning at the first base. Compared with germline, V lacks 5 bases and J lacks 10 bases; bases without a gene match: 11. The germline V gene encodes CDR1 SGHTA and CDR2 FQGNSA. This clonotype was seen at least ten times. No much larger clonotype is one base removed from it; base qualities were not supplied. Recombination connected TRBV7-2 to TRBJ2-1, with 7 central nucleotides matching TRBD1. The clonotype was recovered from a young man who received the YFV17D yellow fever vaccine. The starting material was PBMCs, either bulk or a sorted T-cell subset (CD4+, CD8+, memory, or dextramer-sorted; not recorded which), obtained on the day of the yellow fever booster vaccination. The nucleotides are TGTGCCAGCAGCGAGACACAGGGGAGAGGGGAGCAGTTCTTC. Translated, this is CASSETQGRGEQFF.